Below, 26 T cell receptor beta chains from the same sample are listed, as sequenced in a study of shared clonotypes between healthy human individuals. Here immunoSEQ multiplex PCR was the method, and the copy in TCRdb shows in-frame clones only, minus some. This table has roughly 770,000 clones, 90% to 98% appearing once. CD45RO-negative CD8 cells positively selected for CCR7 made up the naive population, which excluded terminally differentiated effector memory CD45RA+ cells. Sequenced material: naive CD8+ T cells sorted from blood. Source of these receptors: a man aged 30 to 39 in good health.

V gene TRBV18 combines with J gene TRBJ2-1; D may be TRBD2 (6 bases). The germline V gene has CDR1 KGHSH and CDR2 LQKENI. The V end lost 3 bases, the J end lost 6 bases, and 9 bases lay between the germline ends. This CDR3 comprises 13 residues. The DNA for the CDR3 is TGTGCCAGCTCACCCCGGGACTCCAATGAGCAGTTCTTC. Protein: CASSPRDSNEQFF.

The CDR3 loop is CASSFGTSAYEQYF. The CDR3 nucleotides read TGTGCCAGCAGCTTCGGGACTAGTGCCTACGAGCAGTACTTC. V gene TRBV11-2 combines with J gene TRBJ2-7; 8 positions agree with TRBD2. The CDR3 covers 14 residues. V trimming: 3 bases; J trimming: 2 bases; junction bases outside the gene matches: 3. Germline loops: CDR1 SGHAT, CDR2 FQNNGV.

The chain joins TRBV25-1 to TRBJ2-7; TRBD1 aligns across 8 bases. V lost 4 bases, J lost 3 bases, and 5 bases stayed unmatched. The germline gives CDR1 MGHDK, CDR2 SYGVNS. The CDR3 length is 14 residues. The CDR3 coding sequence is TGTGCCAGCAGTGGAATAGGACAGGGCTACGAGCAGTACTTC. Translated, it gives CASSGIGQGYEQYF.

This sequence joins TRBV7-2 and TRBJ2-7; D is possibly TRBD1 (5 bases). The germline V gene encodes CDR1 SGHTA and CDR2 FQGNSA. The CDR3 is 14 residues long. Trimming removed 1 base from V and 0 bases from J, with 7 bases in between. CDR3 sequence reads: CASSLEGPSYEQYF. The CDR3 nucleotides are TGTGCCAGCAGCTTAGAGGGGCCCTCCTACGAGCAGTACTTC.

The chain carries TRBV27 and TRBJ2-2; 7 bases agree with TRBD2. The CDR3 totals 15 residues. Germline CDR1 MNHEY, CDR2 SMNVEV (reference sequence). Trimming took 6 bases from V and 4 from J; bases not matched to a gene: 8. For the CDR3, the DNA is TGTGCCAGCAGCTACGGGGGGACGGTCACCGGGGAGCTGTTTTTT. It is translated as CASSYGGTVTGELFF.

The V call is TRBV29-1, the J call TRBJ2-2; D is undetermined. V lost 2 bases and J 0 bases, leaving 4 bases between the germline ends. Germline assignment: CDR1 SQVTM and CDR2 ANQGSEA. The CDR3 has 13 amino acids. The CDR3 region is CSVEPANTGELFF. DNA of the CDR3: TGCAGCGTTGAACCCGCGAACACCGGGGAGCTGTTTTTT.

The chain couples TRBV29-1 to TRBJ2-7; D gene uncertain. The CDR3 consists of 11 residues. CDR1 and CDR2 (germline): SQVTM, ANQGSEA. The V end lost 8 bases, the J end lost 4 bases, and 12 bases lay between the germline ends. The DNA of the CDR3 is TGCAGCCTAAACGGTGAGTACGAGCAGTACTTC. This encodes CSLNGEYEQYF.

Concerning this clone itself: The sample has other DNA sequences that encode this CDR3 too. J is TRBJ2-7 and V is TRBV9; maybe TRBD2 (6 bases). V was pared by 0 bases and J by 3 bases, with 7 bases between. The CDR3 contains 13 residues. Germline V gene lookup returns CDR1 SGDLS and CDR2 YYNGEE. This CDR3 reads CASSVGGDYEQYF. The CDR3 DNA is TGTGCCAGCAGCGTAGGGGGGGACTACGAGCAGTACTTC.

As for this clone: The sample has other DNA sequences that encode this CDR3 too. The chain recombines TRBV7-9 with TRBJ2-7; 9 bases line up with TRBD1. This CDR3 has 14 residues. The V and J ends lost 6 bases and 2 bases, in that order; junction bases with no gene match: 5. Germline-derived CDR1 and CDR2 are SEHNR and FQNEAQ (reference sequence). CDR3 in amino acids: CASSPRDRAYEQYF. The CDR3 DNA sequence: TGTGCCAGCAGTCCCCGGGACAGGGCCTACGAGCAGTACTTC.

This clone appeared once. The junction departs from the called germline gene at one end, perhaps through a read error. The DNA of the CDR3 is TGTGCTAGCAGCCCGGTTGGACTAGCCTCCTACAATGAGCAGTTCTTC. Protein: CASSPVGLASYNEQFF. The rearrangement uses TRBV7-7 and TRBJ2-1; 8 bases match TRBD2. The germline gives CDR1 SSHAT, CDR2 FNYEAQ (reference sequence). CDR3 size: 16 residues.

V usage is TRBV4-1 and J usage is TRBJ2-1; 7 bases map to TRBD2. Germline V lookup: CDR1 MGHRA, CDR2 YSYEKL. The V gene end was trimmed by 1 base and the J gene end by 10 bases; junction bases not matched to a gene: 4. The CDR3 runs 13 residues. In DNA form, the CDR3 reads TGCGCCAGCAGCCAAGGGCGGGAGAGGGAGCAGTTCTTC. Translated: CASSQGREREQFF.

This clone was detected once. The chain employs TRBV7-2 and TRBJ2-7, with D unclear. CDR1 is SGHTA, CDR2 FQGNSA, per germline. The V end was cut by 5 bases, the J end by 5 bases, with 19 bases between. The CDR3 extends over 15 amino acids. The CDR3 nucleotides read TGTGCCAGCAGCGGTGTTCTAGTTACTCTTGACGAGCAGTACTTC. Translating it yields CASSGVLVTLDEQYF. Based on the CDR3 plus reference TRBV7-2 and TRBJ2-7, the full variable domain is GAGVSQSPSNKVTEKGKDVELRCDPISGHTALYWYRQSLGQGLEFLIYFQGNSAPDKSGLPSDRFSAERTGGSVSTLTIQRTQQEDSAVYLCASSGVLVTLDEQYFGPGTRLTVT.

The chain links TRBV9 to TRBJ2-2; D is undetermined. From germline, CDR1 is SGDLS and CDR2 YYNGEE. The length of the CDR3 is 12 residues. V was trimmed by 6 bases and J by 5 bases, leaving 8 bases between them. CDR3 sequence: CASNRRTGELFF. The CDR3 bases are TGTGCCAGCAACAGAAGGACCGGGGAGCTGTTTTTT. The whole variable domain, filled in from reference TRBV9 and TRBJ2-2, reads DSGVTQTPKHLITATGQRVTLRCSPRSGDLSVYWYQQSLDQGLQFLIQYYNGEERAKGNILERFSAQQFPDLHSELNLSSLELGDSALYFCASNRRTGELFFGEGSRLTVL.

CDR3 sequence: CASSALEVGNTEAFF. The CDR3 nucleotides read TGTGCCAGCAGCGCCCTGGAGGTTGGGAACACTGAAGCTTTCTTT. The chain links TRBV9 to TRBJ1-1; D is uncertain. The CDR3 spans 15 residues. Germline lookup yields CDR1 SGDLS and CDR2 YYNGEE. Trimming shortened V by 3 bases and J by 1 base, and 13 bases separated the two germline ends.

The V gene is TRBV30, the J gene TRBJ2-7; 16 bases are a match to TRBD2. The V gene end was trimmed by 3 bases and the J gene end by 0 bases; junction bases not matched to a gene: 8. Germline V gene sequence: CDR1 GTSNPN, CDR2 SVGIG (reference sequence). This CDR3 is built from 18 residues. The CDR3 nucleotides read TGTGCCTGGAGCGCCGGGACTAGCGGGAGGGAAAACTCCTACGAGCAGTACTTC. Its translation: CAWSAGTSGRENSYEQYF.

The chain has TRBV7-9 and TRBJ2-5, with 10 bases identical to TRBD2. V dropped 7 bases and J dropped 1; count of bases not matched to a gene: 3. The germline V gene encodes CDR1 SEHNR and CDR2 FQNEAQ (reference sequence). CDR3 length: 14 residues. The CDR3 sequence is CASTTSGIQETQYF. The CDR3 bases are TGTGCCAGCACTACTAGCGGGATCCAAGAGACCCAGTACTTC.

The chain has TRBV29-1 and TRBJ2-1; 10 bases align to TRBD2. V lost 7 bases to trimming and J lost 9 bases; unmatched junction nucleotides: 12. This CDR3 comprises 14 residues. The V gene's germline CDR1 is SQVTM and CDR2 ANQGSEA. The CDR3 loop reads CSAEGLAGEGEQFF. In DNA form, the CDR3 reads TGCAGCGCCGAAGGGCTAGCGGGAGAGGGTGAGCAGTTCTTC.

This sequence joins TRBV29-1 and TRBJ2-1, with unresolved D. The CDR3 runs 11 residues. Germline V gives CDR1 SQVTM, CDR2 ANQGSEA. V was shortened by 0 bases and J by 13 bases, with 10 bases between the two germline ends. The CDR3 protein is CSVEDAKEQFF. The CDR3 DNA reads TGCAGCGTTGAAGATGCCAAGGAACAGTTCTTC.

This rearrangement joins TRBV2 to TRBJ2-3; 11 bases fit TRBD2. Germline trimming cut 4 bases from V and 0 bases from J; bases unmatched to any gene: 3. This CDR3 region has 16 residues. Germline V gives CDR1 SNHLY, CDR2 FYNNEI. CDR3 nucleotides: TGTGCCAGCAGTGGGGGACTAGCGGACAGCACAGATACGCAGTATTTT. This gives the protein CASSGGLADSTDTQYF.

This rearrangement joins TRBV10-1 to TRBJ2-3; 8 nucleotides line up with TRBD2. Germline V gene data show CDR1 as WNHNN and CDR2 as SYGVQD (reference sequence). With V trimmed by 3 bases and J by 3 bases, 5 bases remained unmatched. This CDR3 contains 15 residues. In DNA form, the CDR3 reads TGCGCCAGCAGTGATCGGACTAGCAGTACAGATACGCAGTATTTT. As protein: CASSDRTSSTDTQYF.

This chain joins TRBV27 and TRBJ2-7, with 7 nucleotides matching TRBD1. Per the germline V gene, CDR1 is MNHEY and CDR2 is SMNVEV (reference sequence). Trimming at V came to 8 bases and at J to 2 bases, leaving 6 bases not matched to a gene. The length of the CDR3 is 13 residues. The CDR3 bases are TGTGCCAGCCGCGGGCAGGGGGCCTACGAGCAGTACTTC. It codes for CASRGQGAYEQYF.

The chain employs TRBV19 and TRBJ2-1; TRBD1 matches at 8 bases. This CDR3 is 13 amino acids long. Germline V gene lookup returns CDR1 LNHDA and CDR2 SQIVND (reference sequence). The junction had 2 bases not matched to a gene; V was cut back by 5 bases and J by 5 bases. The DNA of the CDR3 is TGTGCCAGTAGTTGGGACAGGAACAATGAGCAGTTCTTC. This sequence encodes CASSWDRNNEQFF.

This clone was picked up a small number of times. The genes are TRBV15 and TRBJ1-3, with D perhaps matching TRBD1 (6 bases). This CDR3 region has 15 residues. Trimming shortened V by 2 bases and J by 3 bases, and 11 bases separated the two germline ends. Germline V gene lookup returns CDR1 LNHNV and CDR2 YYDKDF (reference sequence). The CDR3 nucleotides are TGTGCCACCAGCAGACCGGGACATGATGGAAACACCATATATTTT. Its translation is CATSRPGHDGNTIYF.

Only one count was recorded for this clone. The chain uses TRBV7-9 and TRBJ2-5; 9 positions match TRBD1. This CDR3 is built from 13 residues. From germline, CDR1 is SEHNR and CDR2 FQNEAQ (reference sequence). Trimming took 6 bases from V and 5 from J; bases not matched to a gene: 4. CDR3: CASRQGARETQYF. The CDR3 DNA reads TGTGCCAGCAGACAGGGGGCTCGGGAGACCCAGTACTTC.

In nucleotides, the CDR3 is TGTGCCAGCAGTTCCCGGGACAGGGGGGGTAGCCCCTACGAGCAGTACTTC. It is translated as CASSSRDRGGSPYEQYF. The V call is TRBV28, the J call TRBJ2-7; 11 bases line up with TRBD1. The CDR3 has 17 residues. The J segment lost 2 bases and the V segment lost 4 bases, leaving 10 bases of the junction unmatched. The germline V gene encodes CDR1 MDHEN and CDR2 SYDVKM.

The genes are TRBV25-1 and TRBJ1-1, with a weak D call TRBD1 (6 bases). CDR3 length equals 16 residues. Germline assignment: CDR1 MGHDK and CDR2 SYGVNS. The germline V and J ends were trimmed by 1 base and 0 bases, with 12 bases remaining between them. The DNA for the CDR3 is TGTGCCAGCAGTGAATGGGGGCCGGGGATGAACACTGAAGCTTTCTTT. Translated, it gives CASSEWGPGMNTEAFF.